One sample yielded the 20 T cell receptor beta chains listed below, sequenced in a study of cytomegalovirus exposure and HLA in healthy donors. This PCR relied on a set of 60 Vbeta primers and 13 Jbeta primers. TCRdb's table, derived via immunoSEQ multiplex PCR, lists solely in-frame clones and lacks some. This sample has more than 90,000 clones, with roughly three quarters found just once. Sequenced input: PBMCs. The receptor set was obtained from a woman under 30 in good health and CMV-seropositive.

In this sample, this clone turned up a few times. The CDR3: CASSLVGGFGAGNEQFF. CDR3 in DNA: TGCGCCAGCAGCTTGGTCGGAGGGTTCGGGGCAGGCAATGAGCAGTTCTTC. The chain links TRBV5-1 to TRBJ2-1; tentative D call: TRBD2 (6 bases). The CDR3 is 17 amino acids. Germline CDR1 reads SGHRS; CDR2 reads YFSETQ. The V end lost 0 bases, the J end lost 6 bases, and 19 bases lay between the germline ends.

The chain is built from TRBV19 and TRBJ2-5, with 7 bases fitting TRBD1. This CDR3 spans 16 amino acids. The V gene's germline CDR1 is LNHDA and CDR2 SQIVND (reference sequence). The junction had 14 bases not matched to a gene; V was cut back by 5 bases and J by 5 bases. CDR3 region: CASSVYRGSPMETQYF. The DNA for the CDR3 is TGTGCCAGTAGTGTCTACAGGGGCTCACCTATGGAGACCCAGTACTTC.

The chain employs TRBV20-1 and TRBJ2-5; D is ambiguous. CDR3 length equals 11 residues. V lost 3 bases to trimming and J lost 5 bases, with 7 bases between them. Germline lookup yields CDR1 DFQATT and CDR2 SNEGSKA (reference sequence). Here the CDR3 reads CSARLGETQYF. In DNA, the CDR3 is TGCAGTGCTAGGCTCGGGGAGACCCAGTACTTC.

This clone was observed a few times. The V call is TRBV11-2, the J call TRBJ2-1, with TRBD2 matching over 11 bases. There are 15 residues in the CDR3. Germline V lookup: CDR1 SGHAT, CDR2 FQNNGV. With V trimmed by 6 bases and J by 8 bases, 9 bases remained unmatched. For the CDR3, the DNA is TGTGCCAGCAGAGTAACTAGCGGGAGAAGGGATGAGCAGTTCTTC. The encoded protein is CASRVTSGRRDEQFF. Based on the CDR3 plus reference TRBV11-2 and TRBJ2-1, the full variable domain is EAGVAQSPRYKIIEKRQSVAFWCNPISGHATLYWYQQILGQGPKLLIQFQNNGVVDDSQLPKDRFSAERLKGVDSTLKIQPAKLEDSAVYLCASRVTSGRRDEQFFGPGTRLTVL.

In its sample, this clone was seen a few times. V and J are TRBV25-1 and TRBJ2-7; D is uncertain. Trimming removed 11 bases from V and 2 bases from J, with 16 bases in between. The CDR3 spans 13 residues. Looked up from germline, CDR1 is MGHDK and CDR2 is SYGVNS. CDR3 region: CAVGPHSTYEQYF. The DNA for the CDR3 is TGTGCCGTTGGGCCACACTCTACCTACGAGCAGTACTTC.

This rearrangement joins TRBV19 to TRBJ1-3; TRBD1 agrees at 9 bases. Germline assignment: CDR1 LNHDA and CDR2 SQIVND (reference sequence). The CDR3 length is 15 residues. The trim removed 5 bases at V and 4 bases at J, leaving 6 bases unmatched. CDR3: CASSSDRGLGNTIYF. The CDR3 DNA reads as TGTGCCAGTAGTTCGGACAGGGGCCTAGGAAACACCATATATTTT. Combining the CDR3 with reference TRBV19 and TRBJ1-3 gives the whole variable domain DGGITQSPKYLFRKEGQNVTLSCEQNLNHDAMYWYRQDPGQGLRLIYYSQIVNDFQKGDIAEGYSVSREKKESFPLTVTSAQKNPTAFYLCASSSDRGLGNTIYFGEGSWLTVV.

The J gene is TRBJ1-3, the V gene TRBV9; D is ambiguous. Germline V gene data show CDR1 as SGDLS and CDR2 as YYNGEE. The CDR3 length is 15 residues. Trimming stripped 3 bases from V and 4 bases from J, with 14 bases between. CDR3 loop: CASSALLGRGNTIYF. CDR3 nucleotide sequence: TGTGCCAGCAGCGCGCTCCTAGGGAGGGGAAACACCATATATTTT. Full variable domain (rest looked up from reference TRBV9 and TRBJ1-3): DSGVTQTPKHLITATGQRVTLRCSPRSGDLSVYWYQQSLDQGLQFLIQYYNGEERAKGNILERFSAQQFPDLHSELNLSSLELGDSALYFCASSALLGRGNTIYFGEGSWLTVV.

The chain has TRBV28 and TRBJ1-5, with TRBD1 as a possible D gene (5 bases). V lost 5 bases and J lost 3, with 14 bases in between. This CDR3 region has 15 residues. CDR1 is MDHEN, CDR2 SYDVKM, per germline. DNA for the CDR3: TGTGCCAGCAGTCCGAACGCAGGGTTCAATCAGCCCCAGCATTTT. Translating it yields CASSPNAGFNQPQHF.

V and J are TRBV5-4 and TRBJ2-7; 9 bases match TRBD1. V lost 4 bases to trimming and J lost 3 bases; unmatched junction nucleotides: 2. CDR1 is SGHNT and CDR2 is YYREEE in the germline V gene (reference sequence). There are 13 residues in the CDR3. CDR3 sequence: CASSGTGNYEQYF. In DNA form, the CDR3 reads TGTGCCAGCAGCGGGACAGGGAACTACGAGCAGTACTTC.

J is TRBJ1-2 and V is TRBV11-2; D call uncertain. In germline, CDR1 is SGHAT, CDR2 FQNNGV. The CDR3 runs 13 residues. Trimming stripped 2 bases from V and 2 bases from J, with 6 bases between. CDR3 amino acids: CASSLSRNYGYTF. For the CDR3, the DNA is TGTGCCAGCAGCTTAAGCAGGAACTATGGCTACACCTTC. The entire variable domain, with the rest obtained from reference TRBV11-2 and TRBJ1-2, is as follows: EAGVAQSPRYKIIEKRQSVAFWCNPISGHATLYWYQQILGQGPKLLIQFQNNGVVDDSQLPKDRFSAERLKGVDSTLKIQPAKLEDSAVYLCASSLSRNYGYTFGSGTRLTVV.

V usage is TRBV19 and J usage is TRBJ1-2; D is undetermined. Per the germline V gene, CDR1 is LNHDA and CDR2 is SQIVND (reference sequence). V lost 5 bases and J lost 3, with 13 bases in between. The CDR3 runs 14 residues. The CDR3 here is CASSQSPEYYGYTF. For the CDR3, the DNA is TGTGCCAGTAGTCAGTCCCCAGAATACTATGGCTACACCTTC.

The chain uses TRBV2 and TRBJ1-2; TRBD1 aligns across 10 bases. The CDR3 has 18 residues. The V gene's germline CDR1 is SNHLY and CDR2 FYNNEI. Losses at the gene ends were 1 base for V and 2 bases for J; bases not matched to a gene: 10. For the CDR3, the DNA is TGTGCCAGCAGTGAAGAGCGGGCAAGGGACAGGGGCAACTATGGCTACACCTTC. Its translation: CASSEERARDRGNYGYTF.

In its sample, this clone was seen once. In nucleotides, the CDR3 is TGTGCCAGCAGCTTGTTGGTGGGCCAGGAGACCCAGTACTTC. Its protein product is CASSLLVGQETQYF. The gene calls are TRBV5-6 and TRBJ2-5; D call uncertain. The CDR3 is 14 amino acids. Germline V lookup: CDR1 SGHDT, CDR2 YYEEEE. V shed 1 base and J shed 5 bases, with 12 bases lying between them.

This chain connects TRBV28 to TRBJ2-7; D possibly corresponds to TRBD2 (7 bases). Germline lookup yields CDR1 MDHEN and CDR2 SYDVKM. The CDR3 length is 16 residues. The V end was cut by 0 bases, the J end by 5 bases, with 17 bases between. CDR3 loop: CASSLWAGGPSNEQYF. In DNA, the CDR3 is TGTGCCAGCAGTTTATGGGCCGGGGGGCCTTCAAACGAGCAGTACTTC.

This chain joins TRBV30 and TRBJ1-2, with TRBD1 as a possible D gene (5 bases). V lost 3 bases and J 4 bases, leaving 18 bases between the germline ends. CDR1 and CDR2 (germline): GTSNPN, SVGIG (reference sequence). This CDR3 has 15 amino acids. The CDR3 loop is CAWSQMGRISYGYTF. As DNA, the CDR3 is TGTGCCTGGAGCCAAATGGGGCGGATTAGCTATGGCTACACCTTC.

This chain's CDR3 is CASRTGTQPQHF. The CDR3 DNA sequence: TGTGCCAGCAGAACAGGGACGCAGCCCCAGCATTTT. This chain links TRBV6-5 with TRBJ1-5; a possible D gene is TRBD1 (6 bases). Looked up from germline, CDR1 is MNHEY and CDR2 is SVGAGI. This CDR3 contains 12 residues. V lost 6 bases to trimming and J lost 7 bases, with 10 bases between them.

CDR3 in amino acids: CASSLAGPRYQPQHF. DNA for the CDR3: TGTGCCAGCAGTCTCGCGGGACCGCGTTATCAGCCCCAGCATTTT. This rearrangement joins TRBV27 to TRBJ1-5; a possible D gene is TRBD1 (5 bases). Germline V gene lookup returns CDR1 MNHEY and CDR2 SMNVEV (reference sequence). Trimming cost V 5 bases and J 5 bases, with 16 bases left between them. CDR3 length: 15 residues.

This clone has only one observation. V and J are TRBV5-1 and TRBJ2-7; no clear D. V lost 1 base and J 0 bases, leaving 8 bases between the germline ends. Per the germline V gene, CDR1 is SGHRS and CDR2 is YFSETQ. This CDR3 contains 14 residues. The CDR3, as DNA: TGCGCCAGCAGCTTGATAGAGAGCTCCTACGAGCAGTACTTC. It is translated as CASSLIESSYEQYF.

The rearrangement links TRBV20-1 to TRBJ1-4; D unclear. This CDR3 comprises 10 residues. Trimming removed 6 bases from V and 8 bases from J, with 7 bases in between. The germline V gene encodes CDR1 DFQATT and CDR2 SNEGSKA (reference sequence). The CDR3 reads CSAQREKLFF. The CDR3 DNA reads as TGCAGTGCCCAGCGGGAAAAACTGTTTTTT.

A few counts support this clone. One junction end disagrees with the germline gene, perhaps due to a read error. V usage is TRBV7-7 and J usage is TRBJ2-1, with a weak D call TRBD1 (8 bases). Germline V gene lookup returns CDR1 SSHAT and CDR2 FNYEAQ (reference sequence). The CDR3 runs 16 residues. The CDR3 protein is CASSPNRGGPYNEQFF. In DNA form, the CDR3 reads TGTGCTAGCAGCCCAAACAGGGGGGGACCTTACAATGAGCAGTTCTTC.